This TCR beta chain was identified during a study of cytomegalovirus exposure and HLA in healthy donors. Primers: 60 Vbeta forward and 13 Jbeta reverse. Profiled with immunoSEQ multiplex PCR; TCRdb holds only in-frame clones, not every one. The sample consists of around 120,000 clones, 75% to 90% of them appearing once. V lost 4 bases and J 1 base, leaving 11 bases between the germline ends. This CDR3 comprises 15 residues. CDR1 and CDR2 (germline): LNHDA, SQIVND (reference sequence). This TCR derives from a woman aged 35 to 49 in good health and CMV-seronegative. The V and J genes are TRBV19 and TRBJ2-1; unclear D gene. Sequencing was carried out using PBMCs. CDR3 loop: CASSNGRGSYNEQFF. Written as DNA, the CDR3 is TGTGCCAGTAGTAACGGCCGAGGATCCTACAATGAGCAGTTCTTC.